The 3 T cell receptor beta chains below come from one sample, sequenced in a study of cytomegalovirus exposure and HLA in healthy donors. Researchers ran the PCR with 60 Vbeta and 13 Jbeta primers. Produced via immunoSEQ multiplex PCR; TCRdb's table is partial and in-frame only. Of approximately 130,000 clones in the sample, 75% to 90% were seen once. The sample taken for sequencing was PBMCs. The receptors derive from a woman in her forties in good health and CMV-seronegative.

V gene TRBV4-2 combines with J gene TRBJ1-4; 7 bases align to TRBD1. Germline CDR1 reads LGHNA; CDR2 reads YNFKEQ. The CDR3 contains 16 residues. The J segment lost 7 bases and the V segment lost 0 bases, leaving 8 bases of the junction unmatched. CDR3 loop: CASSQEAQGTGEKLFF. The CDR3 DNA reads TGTGCCAGCAGCCAAGAGGCACAGGGGACCGGTGAAAAACTGTTTTTT.

CDR3: CASARLAVYNEQFF. The DNA for the CDR3 is TGTGCCAGTGCGCGACTAGCGGTCTACAATGAGCAGTTCTTC. This chain joins TRBV19 and TRBJ2-1; the match to TRBD2 covers 9 bases. Per the germline V gene, CDR1 is LNHDA and CDR2 is SQIVND (reference sequence). The ends lost 8 bases at V and 3 bases at J; junction bases unmatched: 5. The CDR3 is made up of 14 amino acids.

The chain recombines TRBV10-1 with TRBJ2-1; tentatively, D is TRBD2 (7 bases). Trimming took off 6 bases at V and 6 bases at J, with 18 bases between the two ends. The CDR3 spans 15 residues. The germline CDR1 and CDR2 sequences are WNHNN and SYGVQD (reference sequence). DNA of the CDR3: TGCGCCAGCAGAGCTTTGAGGGGGGGCTCCAATGAGCAGTTCTTC. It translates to CASRALRGGSNEQFF.